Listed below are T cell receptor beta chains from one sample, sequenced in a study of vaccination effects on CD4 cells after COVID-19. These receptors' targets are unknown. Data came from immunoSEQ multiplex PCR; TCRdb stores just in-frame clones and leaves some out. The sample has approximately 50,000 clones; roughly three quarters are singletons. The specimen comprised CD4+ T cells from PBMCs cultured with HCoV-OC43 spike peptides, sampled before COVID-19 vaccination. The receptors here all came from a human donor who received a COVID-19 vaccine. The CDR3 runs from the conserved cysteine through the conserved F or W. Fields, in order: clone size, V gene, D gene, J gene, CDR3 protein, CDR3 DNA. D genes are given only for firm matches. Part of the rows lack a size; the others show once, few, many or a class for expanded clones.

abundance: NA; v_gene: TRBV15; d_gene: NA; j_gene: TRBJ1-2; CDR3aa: CATSRDLGPNYGYTF; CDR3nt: TGTGCCACCAGCAGAGATCTGGGACCCAACTATGGCTACACCTTC
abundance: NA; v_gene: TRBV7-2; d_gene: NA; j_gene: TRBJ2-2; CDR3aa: CASSPGGSFTGELFF; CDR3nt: TGTGCCAGCAGCCCCGGGGGCAGTTTCACCGGGGAGCTGTTTTTT
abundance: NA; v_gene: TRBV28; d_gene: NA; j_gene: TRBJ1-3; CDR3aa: CASRTTAGTIYF; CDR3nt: TGTGCCAGCAGAACGACAGCGGGCACCATATATTTT
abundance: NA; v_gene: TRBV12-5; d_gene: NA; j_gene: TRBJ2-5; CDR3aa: CASGIYTTGYQETQYF; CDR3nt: TGTGCTAGTGGAATCTACACCACGGGATACCAAGAGACCCAGTACTTC
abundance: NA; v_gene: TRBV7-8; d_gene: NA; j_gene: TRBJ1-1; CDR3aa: CASSRNTRVNAEAFF; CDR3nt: TGTGCCAGCAGCCGAAACACACGGGTAAACGCGGAAGCTTTCTTT
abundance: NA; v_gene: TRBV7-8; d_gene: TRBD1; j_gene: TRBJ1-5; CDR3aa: CASSLARGQGKGQPQHF; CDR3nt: TGTGCCAGCAGCTTAGCGAGAGGACAGGGAAAGGGGCAGCCCCAGCATTTT
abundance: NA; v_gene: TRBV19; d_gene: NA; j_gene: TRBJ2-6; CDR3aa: CASSGISTGANVLTF; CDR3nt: TGTGCCAGTAGTGGGATCTCGACTGGGGCCAACGTCCTGACTTTC
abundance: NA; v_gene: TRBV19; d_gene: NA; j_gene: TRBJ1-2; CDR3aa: CASSIGGGSNYGYTF; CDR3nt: TGTGCCAGTAGTATAGGAGGCGGATCTAACTATGGCTACACCTTC
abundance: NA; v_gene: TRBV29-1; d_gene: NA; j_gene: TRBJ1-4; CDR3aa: CSGQTTNEKLFF; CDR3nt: TGCAGCGGGCAGACAACTAATGAAAAACTGTTTTTT
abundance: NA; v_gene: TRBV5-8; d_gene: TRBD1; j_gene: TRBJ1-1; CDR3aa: CASTRGQVNTEAFF; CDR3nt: TGTGCCAGCACGAGAGGACAGGTGAACACTGAAGCTTTCTTT
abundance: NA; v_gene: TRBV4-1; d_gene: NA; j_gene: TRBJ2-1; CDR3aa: CASSSERGVEQFF; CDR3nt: TGCGCCAGCAGCTCCGAAAGGGGTGTTGAGCAGTTCTTC
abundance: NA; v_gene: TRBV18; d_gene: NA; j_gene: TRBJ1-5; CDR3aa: CASTGDSNQPQHF; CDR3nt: TGTGCCAGTACGGGGGATAGCAATCAGCCCCAGCATTTT
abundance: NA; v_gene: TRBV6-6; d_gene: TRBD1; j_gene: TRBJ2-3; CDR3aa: CASSNTRTGGDTQYF; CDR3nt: TGTGCCAGCAGTAACACCCGGACAGGGGGGGATACGCAGTATTTT
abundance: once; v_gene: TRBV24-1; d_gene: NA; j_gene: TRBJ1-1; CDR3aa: CATKGTGPTEAFF; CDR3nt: TGTGCCACCAAAGGAACAGGCCCCACTGAAGCTTTCTTT
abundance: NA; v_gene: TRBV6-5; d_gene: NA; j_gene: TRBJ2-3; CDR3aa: CASLSGLSTDTQYF; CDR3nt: TGTGCCAGCTTGAGCGGGCTAAGCACAGATACGCAGTATTTT
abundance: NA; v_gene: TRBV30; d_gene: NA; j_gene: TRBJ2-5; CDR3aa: CAWSVLSRETQYF; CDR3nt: TGTGCCTGGAGTGTACTCTCGCGAGAGACCCAGTACTTC
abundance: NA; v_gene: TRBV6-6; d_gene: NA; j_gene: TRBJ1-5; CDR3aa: CASSYSGWNQPQHF; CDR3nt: TGTGCCAGCAGTTACTCGGGGTGGAATCAGCCCCAGCATTTT
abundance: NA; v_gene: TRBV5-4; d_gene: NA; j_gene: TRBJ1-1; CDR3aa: CASSLMSSANTEAFF; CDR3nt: TGTGCCAGCAGCTTGATGAGTTCAGCGAACACTGAAGCTTTCTTT
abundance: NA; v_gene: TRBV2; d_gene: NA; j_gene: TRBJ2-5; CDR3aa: CASTEGGETQYF; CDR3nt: TGTGCCAGCACCGAGGGGGGGGAGACCCAGTACTTC
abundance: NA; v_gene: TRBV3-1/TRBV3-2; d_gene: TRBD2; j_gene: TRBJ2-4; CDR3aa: CASSQDRERGGVLAKNIQYF; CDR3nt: TGTGCCAGCAGCCAAGATCGGGAGCGGGGGGGGGTTTTAGCCAAAAACATTCAGTACTTC